This TCR beta chain was captured in a study of T-cell reconstitution after alpha-beta-depleted transplantation in children (dated by TCRdb to the mid-2010s). General notes on the study: Using TCR repertoire profiling, the study followed T-cell immune reconstitution in a quantitative way in children after TCRalphabeta/CD19-depleted allogeneic hematopoietic cell transplantation. The paper as a whole reports these results and caveats: About two months after transplant, the apparently early recovery of alphabetaT-cell counts reportedly depended on just several hundred clones that had expanded rapidly and came from non-depleted graft cells. The frequencies of hyperexpanded clones fell over the following months, and after one year, T-cell counts and TCRbeta diversity were mostly attributed to newly produced T cells. The high TCRbeta diversity at day 60 in some patients was ascribed to recipient T cells and intrathymic progenitors that had survived conditioning.

The germline V and J ends show losses of 11 bases and 0 bases respectively, and no gene match explains 19 bases of the junction. From the cysteine up to the phenylalanine, the CDR3 has a length of 19 residues. CDR3 DNA only is kept here, 57 bases in frame from base 1. In the paper's terms, the treatment or condition label means: allogeneic hematopoietic cell transplantation with graft depleted of TCRalphabeta T cells and CD19 B cells. TCRalphabeta/CD19-depleted allogeneic hematopoietic cell grafts were given to the transplant recipients, all of whom were children. Library generation was performed with PCR. Sequencing was carried out with an Illumina HiSeq 2500. Molecular barcoding was employed in the preparation of TCR libraries, with unique molecular identifiers being used to normalize TCRbeta repertoire quantification. The public reads were reanalyzed by TCRdb: fastp trimming at Q25, MiXCR alignment, in-frame beta chains only. Rows merge per CDR3 protein into single entries with the most common DNA and genes. Here the sample has just over 950,000 distinct CDR3 sequences; about 29% occur a single time. Roughly 27% of the sample is taken by the ten largest.

Details on this clonotype: This clone's antigen is unknown. No qualities accompany the bases; no much larger clone lies one base away.

This sample comprised PBMCs, mostly from graft donor cells, obtained 360 days after TCRalphabeta/CD19-depleted stem cell transplant. Recombination linked TRBV12-3 or TRBV12-4 to TRBJ2-3, with 11 central nucleotides matching TRBD2. The origin of this receptor is a boy less than two years old who had a stem cell transplant for SCID, so the T cells may come from the graft donor. The bases are TGTGCCTCAACCCCGACTAGCGGGGTTGTGTTCGCTAGCACAGATACGCAGTATTTT. It is translated as CASTPTSGVVFASTDTQYF.